This T cell receptor (beta chain) was recorded in a study of shared clonotypes between healthy human individuals. Assay: immunoSEQ multiplex PCR; the TCRdb copy retains only in-frame clones and omits some. This table has 2 million to 2.5 million clones, more than 90% appearing once. The CDR3 spans 14 residues. V lost 6 bases and J lost 0; bases outside the gene matches: 5. Germline V gene lookup returns CDR1 SQVTM and CDR2 ANQGSEA. The TCR was taken from a man aged 18 to 30 in good health. The sequenced material came from naive CD4+ T cells sorted from blood. Indicated subset: CD45RA+ positively selected. This chain connects TRBV29-1 to TRBJ2-4, with 7 bases aligning to TRBD2. The CDR3 DNA sequence: TGCAGCGTGGGGGGGAATTTAGCCAAAAACATTCAGTACTTC. Protein product: CSVGGNLAKNIQYF.